A single sample gave rise to the 9 T cell receptor beta chains below, sequenced in a study of cytomegalovirus exposure and HLA in healthy donors. This table comes from immunoSEQ multiplex PCR, and its TCRdb copy is limited to in-frame clones, with some not included. Of about 120,000 clones listed, roughly 84% are singletons. Sample: PBMCs. The receptors were gathered from a young woman in good health and CMV-seronegative.

This clone was counted between two and nine times. This rearrangement joins TRBV19 to TRBJ1-5; TRBD1 aligns across 9 bases. The CDR3 loop spans 13 amino acids. V shed 5 bases, J shed 4 bases, and the junction held 0 bases outside the gene matches. CDR1 and CDR2 from the germline V gene are LNHDA and SQIVND (reference sequence). The CDR3 nucleotides read TGTGCCAGTAGTGGGACAGGGAATCAGCCCCAGCATTTT. Protein product: CASSGTGNQPQHF.

The chain combines TRBV6-6 with TRBJ2-7; TRBD2 matches 8 bases. The CDR3 covers 14 residues. From germline, CDR1 is MNHNY and CDR2 SVGAGI (reference sequence). The V gene end was trimmed by 6 bases and the J gene end by 4 bases; junction bases not matched to a gene: 8. CDR3 sequence: CASSPSGWEYEQYF. CDR3 nucleotides: TGTGCCAGCAGCCCTAGCGGGTGGGAGTACGAGCAGTACTTC.

The chain recombines TRBV5-3 with TRBJ1-3, with no clear D. TRBV5-3 is labeled an ORF, and its function is uncertain. Trimming removed 4 bases from V and 0 bases from J, with 20 bases in between. CDR3 length equals 18 residues. The CDR3 bases are TGTGCCAGAAGCCTCGTGCGGGTGCGCCTAAGCTCTGGAAACACCATATATTTT. This gives the protein CARSLVRVRLSSGNTIYF.

This chain connects TRBV30 to TRBJ2-3, with a possible D match to TRBD1 (6 bases). CDR1 GTSNPN and CDR2 SVGIG come from the germline V gene (reference sequence). This CDR3 region has 12 residues. The V end was cut by 2 bases, the J end by 12 bases, with 15 bases between. CDR3 loop: CAWSLDRLTQYF. In DNA, the CDR3 is TGTGCCTGGAGTCTCGACAGGCTTACCCAGTATTTT. Complete variable domain (other parts from reference TRBV30 and TRBJ2-3): SQTIHQWPATLVQPVGSPLSLECTVEGTSNPNLYWYRQAAGRGLQLLFYSVGIGQISSEVPQNLSASRPQDRQFILSSKKLLLSDSGFYLCAWSLDRLTQYFGPGTRLTVL.

The chain recombines TRBV9 with TRBJ1-5; tentatively, D is TRBD1 (5 bases). CDR3 length: 15 residues. The germline V gene has CDR1 SGDLS and CDR2 YYNGEE. Trimming took off 0 bases at V and 0 bases at J, with 7 bases between the two ends. The CDR3 bases are TGTGCCAGCAGCGTAGAAGGGGATAGCAATCAGCCCCAGCATTTT. Its protein is CASSVEGDSNQPQHF.

The chain combines TRBV7-2 with TRBJ2-6, with TRBD1 matching over 8 bases. This CDR3 spans 12 amino acids. The germline V gene has CDR1 SGHTA and CDR2 FQGNSA. With 5 bases clipped from V and 11 bases from J, the junction kept 2 bases outside the gene matches. The CDR3 sequence: CASSRDRHVLTF. CDR3 DNA: TGTGCCAGCAGCCGGGACAGGCACGTCCTGACTTTC.

This clone turned up a few times. V gene TRBV27 combines with J gene TRBJ1-6, with 7 bases identical to TRBD1. Germline V gene data show CDR1 as MNHEY and CDR2 as SMNVEV (reference sequence). The ends lost 1 base at V and 9 bases at J; junction bases unmatched: 0. This CDR3 spans 13 amino acids. CDR3 coding DNA: TGTGCCAGCAGTTTATACAGGGGTTCACCCCTCCACTTT. Its protein is CASSLYRGSPLHF.

The chain carries TRBV18 and TRBJ2-1; D unclear. With 3 bases removed from V and 0 bases from J, the gap between germline ends came to 12 bases. CDR1 is KGHSH and CDR2 is LQKENI in the germline V gene. The CDR3 covers 16 residues. The CDR3 here is CASSPTRPSSYNEQFF. The CDR3 DNA sequence: TGTGCCAGCTCACCCACCCGCCCGAGCTCCTACAATGAGCAGTTCTTC.

The chain uses TRBV19 and TRBJ2-1; D is ambiguous. The ends were cut back, 3 bases at V and 4 bases at J, with 7 bases in the middle. The CDR3 spans 13 residues. Germline CDR1 and CDR2: LNHDA and SQIVND (reference sequence). The CDR3 coding sequence is TGTGCCAGTAGTATGGGCCAGTACAATGAGCAGTTCTTC. Translation: CASSMGQYNEQFF.